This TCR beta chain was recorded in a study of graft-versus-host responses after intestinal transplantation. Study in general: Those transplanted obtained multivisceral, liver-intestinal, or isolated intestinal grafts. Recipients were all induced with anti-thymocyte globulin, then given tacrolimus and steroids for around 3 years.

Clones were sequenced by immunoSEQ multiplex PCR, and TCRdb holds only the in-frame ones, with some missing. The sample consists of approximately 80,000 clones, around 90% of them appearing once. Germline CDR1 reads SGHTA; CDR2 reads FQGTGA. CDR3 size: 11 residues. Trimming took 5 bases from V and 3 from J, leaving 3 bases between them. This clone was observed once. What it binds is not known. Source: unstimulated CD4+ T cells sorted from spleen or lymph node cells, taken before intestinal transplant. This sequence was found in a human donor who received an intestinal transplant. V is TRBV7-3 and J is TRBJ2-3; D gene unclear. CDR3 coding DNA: TGTGCCAGCAGCCTTACAGATACGCAGTATTTT. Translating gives CASSLTDTQYF. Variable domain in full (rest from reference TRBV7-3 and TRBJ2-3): GAGVSQTPSNKVTEKGKYVELRCDPISGHTALYWYRQSLGQGPEFLIYFQGTGAADDSGLPNDRFFAVRPEGSVSTLKIQRTERGDSAVYLCASSLTDTQYFGPGTRLTVL.